This T cell receptor beta chain was sequenced in a study of cytomegalovirus exposure and HLA in healthy donors. Assay: immunoSEQ multiplex PCR; the TCRdb copy retains only in-frame clones and omits some. The sample shows about 180,000 clones, 85% of them seen only once. Per the germline V gene, CDR1 is MNHEY and CDR2 is SVGAGI. Germline trimming cut 5 bases from V and 6 bases from J; bases unmatched to any gene: 2. This CDR3 comprises 13 residues. V is TRBV6-5 and J is TRBJ1-5; 9 bases line up with TRBD1. Sequencing used PBMCs. The sequence was obtained from a man aged 18 to 35 in good health and CMV-seropositive. The CDR3 DNA is TGTGCCAGCAGTACAGGGGGCACTCAGCCCCAGCATTTT. Protein: CASSTGGTQPQHF.